This TCR beta chain was documented in a study of T cell repertoires in aging, cancer and after chemotherapy. At the level of the study: The whole study produced a dataset of roughly 8.6 million TCR reads.

On this clonotype: Its antigen is not identified.

Study results and caveats: Across the chemotherapy interval, each cancer cohort showed higher median generation probability, suggesting thymic rebound. Loss of evenness, beyond lost richness, contributed to age-related TCR diversity decline in cancer patients. Immunological memory after chemotherapy cannot be judged from the repertoire data.

TRB rearrangements spanning V, D and J were amplified using mixed TRB-A/B primers. Each CDR3 protein gets one entry after TCRdb re-called the multiplex PCR reads with MiXCR. Of 8,400 or so distinct CDR3 sequences listed, nearly 55% are singletons. Peripheral blood genomic DNA, not sorted cells or RNA, was the template. The sequence derives from a human donor in good health. Sequencing was done on a sample of blood.

The CDR3 protein is CASSYRKGTASLSGANVLTF. CDR3 DNA sequence: TGTGCCAGCAGTTACCGGAAAGGGACAGCCAGTCTCTCTGGGGCCAACGTCCTGACTTTC. This chain joins TRBV6-5 and TRBJ2-6, with 7 bases aligning to TRBD1. V gave up 2 bases and J gave up 0 bases; unmatched junction bases: 13. This CDR3 is built from 20 residues. Looked up from germline, CDR1 is MNHEY and CDR2 is SVGAGI.